This T cell receptor beta chain was obtained from a study of shared clonotypes between healthy human individuals. Across the study: Each donor's CD4 naive and CD4 memory cells filled three plates apiece, CD8 naive two, and CD8 memory one. Study-wide findings and caveats: The expectation was that sequencing depth would affect clonotype sharing among donors. Naive subsets typically showed greater estimated richness than memory subsets.

This CDR3 has 17 amino acids. Deletions cut 2 bases from V and 2 bases from J, with 16 bases between. Germline CDR1 and CDR2: MNHEY and SMNVEV (reference sequence). About this clone: Its specificity is unknown.

Profiling relied on immunoSEQ multiplex PCR, and the TCRdb table lists in-frame clones only, not all of them. Among hundreds of thousands of clones listed, about three quarters were seen once. This chain uses TRBV27 with TRBJ1-5; D is perhaps TRBD1 (6 bases). The sample taken for sequencing was memory CD4+ T cells sorted from blood. Regarding subset: CD45RA-negative fraction. This sequence was found in a woman under 40 in good health. CDR3 amino acids: CASSLPDRRSGNQPQHF. For the CDR3, the DNA is TGTGCCAGCAGTTTACCAGACAGGCGTTCGGGCAATCAGCCCCAGCATTTT.